This T cell receptor beta chain was recovered during a study of circulating tumor DNA in untreated peripheral T-cell lymphoma. Sequencing was performed with immunoSEQ multiplex PCR; in TCRdb, only in-frame clones are kept and a portion is missing. The sample records about 1,400 clones, 65% being singletons. CDR1 LNHDA and CDR2 SQIVND come from the germline V gene (reference sequence). There are 14 residues in the CDR3. The trim removed 4 bases at V and 5 bases at J, leaving 7 bases unmatched. This tumor tissue came from a pretreatment baseline collection. This sequence was found in a human donor with peripheral T-cell lymphoma. This sequence joins TRBV19 and TRBJ2-5, with 7 bases that match TRBD2. The sample consisted of tumor tissue. The CDR3 reads CASSRAAGAETQYF. As DNA, the CDR3 is TGTGCCAGTAGTAGGGCCGCGGGAGCGGAGACCCAGTACTTC.